Included here is one TCR beta chain sequence, with context. Germline-derived CDR1 and CDR2 are MNHNS and SASEGT. This CDR3 is built from 14 residues. V lost 6 bases, J lost 5 bases, and 8 bases stayed unmatched. This sample was included in a study of T cells in Graves' hyperthyroidism and ophthalmopathy. It was RNA transcripts that yielded the amplified TCR beta CDR3 regions. The HTBI primer set drove a first-round RT-PCR of the TCR CDR3. TCRdb reprocessed the multiplex PCR reads with MiXCR, giving one entry per CDR3 protein. The table has under 350,000 distinct CDR3 sequences, over 15% seen once. The chain uses TRBV6-1 and TRBJ2-3; 7 positions match TRBD2. The origin of this receptor is a woman aged 55 to 70 with Graves' ophthalmopathy. Input material: blood. CDR3 bases: TGTGCCAGCAGGAGGGCGGGAGTCGAAGATACGCAGTATTTT. Residues: CASRRAGVEDTQYF.